The 5 T cell receptor beta chains reported below all come from one sample, sequenced in a study of control samples from healthy donors and cancer patients. Only in-frame clones appear in the TCRdb table, and some are missing; sequencing was by immunoSEQ multiplex PCR. The sample carries roughly 150,000 clones, around 88% recorded once. The specimen sequenced was blood. These receptors came from a man in his late teens or twenties in good health.

This chain connects TRBV9 to TRBJ2-3; 9 bases are shared with TRBD2. Trimming removed 4 bases from V and 4 bases from J; junction bases left unmatched: 10. The length of the CDR3 is 16 residues. Germline V gives CDR1 SGDLS, CDR2 YYNGEE. CDR3 sequence (DNA): TGTGCCAGCAGCCCATTAGGCGGGGGGGGCGCAGATACGCAGTATTTT. Amino acid sequence: CASSPLGGGGADTQYF.

The gene calls are TRBV29-1 and TRBJ1-2; D may be TRBD1 (6 bases). From germline, CDR1 is SQVTM and CDR2 ANQGSEA. The CDR3 has 12 residues. Trimming removed 2 bases at V and 8 bases at J, with 12 bases between. CDR3 nucleotides: TGCAGCGTTGAACCAGGGGATGGCGGCTACACCTTC. This gives the protein CSVEPGDGGYTF.

The chain links TRBV5-6 to TRBJ1-6, with 9 bases that match TRBD1. Germline lookup yields CDR1 SGHDT and CDR2 YYEEEE. V lost 4 bases to trimming and J lost 14 bases; unmatched junction nucleotides: 13. The CDR3 covers 15 residues. CDR3 region: CASSELPGQGFTLHF. CDR3 nucleotides: TGTGCCAGCAGCGAATTACCGGGACAGGGCTTTACCCTCCACTTT.

The count of this clone is one. The DNA for the CDR3 is TGTGCCAGCAGCTTGGTTAGCGGGGTTAATAACGAGCAGTACTTC. The encoded protein is CASSLVSGVNNEQYF. The rearrangement joins TRBV5-4 to TRBJ2-7; 8 bases align to TRBD2. Germline CDR1 reads SGHNT; CDR2 reads YYREEE (reference sequence). With V trimmed by 0 bases and J by 5 bases, 7 bases remained unmatched. CDR3 size: 15 residues.

The chain joins TRBV4-2 to TRBJ2-5; 14 nucleotides align to TRBD2. The CDR3 is made up of 16 amino acids. V gave up 4 bases and J gave up 5 bases; unmatched junction bases: 6. The germline gives CDR1 LGHNA, CDR2 YNFKEQ. The CDR3 region has the DNA TGTGCCAGCAGCCCATGGACTAGCGGGGGGAGGGAGACCCAGTACTTC. Its protein product is CASSPWTSGGRETQYF.